This TCR beta chain was sequenced in a study of sequential checkpoint blockade in melanoma. The germline gives CDR1 LNHDA, CDR2 SQIVND (reference sequence). The V end was cut by 5 bases, the J end by 4 bases, with 11 bases between. This CDR3 has 13 residues. The treatment: randomized to nivolumab then ipilimumab (arm A) or the reverse (arm B). Generated by immunoSEQ multiplex PCR, the TCRdb table keeps only in-frame clones and is missing some. The repertoire holds fewer than 35,000 clones, with 70% to 80% as singletons. J is TRBJ1-1 and V is TRBV19, with D possibly TRBD1 on 6 matching bases. Sequenced here: CD8+ T cells sorted from blood (inferred from file names), sampled from a patient given nivolumab and ipilimumab in sequence. The TCR was taken from a human donor with melanoma. The CDR3 is CASSPRGGTEAFF. In nucleotides, the CDR3 is TGTGCCAGTAGTCCCAGGGGCGGCACTGAAGCTTTCTTT.